These T cell receptor beta chains were read from a single sample in a study of shared clonotypes between healthy human individuals. Using immunoSEQ multiplex PCR, the repertoire was profiled, and TCRdb retains in-frame clones only, with some absent. Seen here are 2,500,000 or so clones, about 90% observed once, and the top ten hold approximately 0.39%. The sequencing sample was made of naive CD4+ T cells from PBMCs. Every receptor here comes from a man aged 18 to 30 in good health. Some clones in this sample may be carry-over from other donors' samples. The CDR3 runs from the conserved cysteine through the conserved F or W. The D gene is left open where the match is weak. A clone size is listed for some rows: how often the clone was seen (once, few, many), or a class if it is expanded.

>TRBJ2-5|TRBV5-1|-|-
CASSQDSPSTQYF
TGCGCCAGCAGCCAGGACTCACCCAGTACCCAGTACTTC
>TRBJ1-5|TRBV5-5|-|-
CASSLEGGNQPQHF
TGTGCCAGCAGCTTGGAGGGAGGAAATCAGCCCCAGCATTTT
>TRBJ2-2|TRBV28|-|-
CASSIRVSGELFF
TGTGCCAGCAGCATCAGGGTGTCCGGGGAGCTGTTTTTT
>TRBJ1-1|TRBV19|-|-
CASKIQFQNTEAFF
TGTGCCAGTAAAATACAGTTTCAGAACACTGAAGCTTTCTTT
>TRBJ1-2|TRBV6-1|-|-
CASSESLTGNYGYTF
TGTGCCAGCAGTGAATCTCTTACAGGGAATTATGGCTACACCTTC
>TRBJ1-3|TRBV10-3|-|-
CAISAPTDSGNTIYF
TGTGCCATCAGTGCCCCAACCGACTCTGGAAACACCATATATTTT
>TRBJ2-5|TRBV18|few|-
CASSPPGEETQYF
TGTGCCAGCTCACCACCGGGGGAAGAGACCCAGTACTTC
>TRBJ2-1|TRBV11-2|once|-
CASSLEEFRYEQFF
TGTGCCAGCAGCTTAGAGGAATTCCGGTATGAGCAGTTCTTC
>TRBJ2-2|TRBV18|-|-
CASSPPAGDYTGELFF
TGTGCCAGCTCACCACCGGCGGGCGACTACACCGGGGAGCTGTTTTTT
>TRBJ2-1|TRBV28|-|TRBD2
CASRTSGRIEQFF
TGTGCCAGCAGGACTAGCGGGAGGATTGAGCAGTTCTTC
>TRBJ2-2|TRBV4-3|-|-
CASSQEWLSKYTGELFF
TGCGCCAGCAGCCAAGAGTGGCTATCCAAATATACCGGGGAGCTGTTTTTT
>TRBJ2-7|TRBV7-6|once|-
CASSPRDYEQYF
TGTGCCAGCAGCCCGCGCGACTACGAGCAGTACTTC
>TRBJ2-1|TRBV10-3|-|-
CAISEGVWGESNEQFF
TGTGCCATCAGTGAGGGCGTATGGGGGGAAAGCAATGAGCAGTTCTTC
>TRBJ1-3|TRBV30|-|-
CAWSTPLTGFDTIYF
TGTGCCTGGAGTACCCCCTTAACAGGGTTCGACACCATATATTTT
>TRBJ2-7|TRBV7-6|-|TRBD1
CASSPGTGGSYEQYF
TGTGCCAGCAGCCCCGGGACAGGGGGTTCCTACGAGCAGTACTTC